The 20 T cell receptor beta chains reported below all come from one sample, sequenced in a study of identical twins (dated by TCRdb to 2015 to 2016). To prepare the library, 5' RACE was applied. Sequencing took place on an Illumina HiSeq 2000. The public reads were reanalyzed by TCRdb: fastp trimming at Q25, MiXCR alignment, in-frame beta chains only. CDR3 protein duplicates are merged, each entry listing the most common genes and DNA. The sample includes a few hundred thousand distinct CDR3 sequences, with roughly 15% observed a single time. Less than 0.5% of the sample is taken by the ten largest. The same sample was also studied in work on yellow fever vaccine responses in identical twins.

Sequencing was performed on CD4+ T cells sorted from blood. These receptors were obtained from a woman aged 18-29 years in good health.

The J gene is TRBJ1-1, the V gene TRBV4-1; D ambiguous. V lost 1 base to trimming and J lost 5 bases, with 17 bases between them. CDR1 MGHRA and CDR2 YSYEKL come from the germline V gene. The length of the CDR3 is 16 residues. This chain's CDR3 is CASSQVISQTVTEAFF. As DNA, the CDR3 is TGCGCCAGCAGCCAAGTGATTTCTCAAACGGTGACTGAAGCTTTCTTT.

CDR3 DNA sequence: TGTGCCACCAGCAGAGATCAGGGAAATTTTGGCTCCTACAATGAGCAGTTCTTC. Its protein is CATSRDQGNFGSYNEQFF. The chain is built from TRBV15 and TRBJ2-1; tentatively, D is TRBD1 (5 bases). There are 18 residues in the CDR3. Trimming took 0 bases from V and 0 from J, leaving 15 bases between them. Looked up from germline, CDR1 is LNHNV and CDR2 is YYDKDF (reference sequence). The variable domain in full, completed from reference TRBV15 and TRBJ2-1, reads DAMVIQNPRYQVTQFGKPVTLSCSQTLNHNVMYWYQQKSSQAPKLLFHYYDKDFNNEADTPDNFQSRRPNTSFCFLDIRSPGLGDTAMYLCATSRDQGNFGSYNEQFFGPGTRLTVL.

The genes are TRBV28 and TRBJ2-6, with D maybe TRBD1 (6 bases). CDR3 length: 17 amino acids. V dropped 2 bases and J dropped 1 base, with 12 bases sitting between them. Germline-derived CDR1 and CDR2 are MDHEN and SYDVKM. CDR3 region: CASSLTGTPSGANVLTF. The CDR3 DNA reads as TGTGCCAGCAGTTTAACCGGGACACCGTCTGGGGCCAACGTCCTGACTTTC. The full variable domain, in which reference TRBV28 and TRBJ2-6 provide the parts outside the CDR3, is DVKVTQSSRYLVKRTGEKVFLECVQDMDHENMFWYRQDPGLGLRLIYFSYDVKMKEKGDIPEGYSVSREKKERFSLILESASTNQTSMYLCASSLTGTPSGANVLTFGAGSRLTVL.

This rearrangement joins TRBV5-1 to TRBJ2-3, with D tentatively TRBD2 (6 bases). CDR3 length equals 13 residues. CDR1 is SGHRS, CDR2 YFSETQ, per germline. V shed 9 bases and J shed 0 bases, with 11 bases lying between them. The CDR3 spells CATRSGSTDTQYF. CDR3 DNA sequence: TGCGCCACCCGGAGCGGGAGCACAGATACGCAGTATTTT.

This clonotype was seen a few times. V is TRBV10-3 and J is TRBJ2-1; TRBD1 agrees at 9 bases. Germline loops: CDR1 ENHRY, CDR2 SYGVKD. The J segment lost 2 bases and the V segment lost 2 bases, leaving 1 base of the junction unmatched. This CDR3 has 15 residues. The DNA of the CDR3 is TGTGCCATCAGTGAGGGACAGGGGCCCTACAATGAGCAGTTCTTC. It specifies CAISEGQGPYNEQFF.

This clonotype was seen a handful of times. The rearrangement links TRBV11-2 to TRBJ2-1, with D perhaps matching TRBD1 or TRBD2 (6 bases each). V gave up 3 bases and J gave up 7 bases, with 19 bases separating them. Per germline, CDR1 SGHAT and CDR2 FQNNGV. CDR3 length: 16 residues. CDR3 loop: CASSLPPGGRGNEQFF. CDR3 coding DNA: TGTGCCAGCAGCTTGCCCCCTGGGGGGCGAGGAAATGAGCAGTTCTTC.

This clonotype was observed a few times. V and J are TRBV6-2 or TRBV6-3 and TRBJ2-3; D is possibly TRBD1 or TRBD2 (5 bases each). Germline V lookup: CDR1 MNHEY, CDR2 SVGEGT. Trimming cost V 2 bases and J 4 bases, with 22 bases left between them. This CDR3 has 18 residues. DNA of the CDR3: TGTGCCAGCAGTTACGGCCCGTGGCTAGCAGGGTTTGCAGATACGCAGTATTTT. Amino acids: CASSYGPWLAGFADTQYF.

The chain carries TRBV24-1 and TRBJ2-1, with a possible D match to TRBD1 (5 bases). Trimming pared 2 bases from V and 5 bases from J, leaving 15 bases between. Germline V gene lookup returns CDR1 KGHDR and CDR2 SFDVKD. The CDR3 loop spans 16 amino acids. The CDR3 loop is CATSDSWAGSHNEQFF. CDR3 in DNA: TGTGCCACCAGTGATTCTTGGGCAGGGTCCCACAATGAGCAGTTCTTC.

This chain joins TRBV5-1 and TRBJ2-2, with TRBD1 matching 10 bases. The CDR3 has 18 residues. CDR1 is SGHRS and CDR2 is YFSETQ in the germline V gene. V was pared by 0 bases and J by 5 bases, with 10 bases of the junction left unmatched. CDR3 DNA: TGCGCCAGCAGCTTGGCAGTTGACAGGGGGCGAAAAACCGGGGAGCTGTTTTTT. Translated: CASSLAVDRGRKTGELFF.

The sample holds a few counts of this clonotype. The genes are TRBV10-1 and TRBJ2-5; D gene ambiguous. Germline V gene lookup returns CDR1 WNHNN and CDR2 SYGVQD (reference sequence). The CDR3 runs to 15 residues. The V gene lost 4 bases and the J gene lost 6 bases, with 18 bases spanning the gap. The DNA for the CDR3 is TGCGCCAGCAGTGGTAAACGGAACGAGTGGAAGACCCAGTACTTC. It codes for CASSGKRNEWKTQYF.

The rearrangement joins TRBV3-1 to TRBJ1-6, with D unresolved. V dropped 1 base and J dropped 7 bases, with 11 bases sitting between them. This CDR3 comprises 15 residues. The germline V gene has CDR1 LGHDT and CDR2 YNNKEL (reference sequence). As DNA, the CDR3 is TGTGCCAGCAGCCAAGTGGGGATGGGGAATTCACCCCTCCACTTT. It codes for CASSQVGMGNSPLHF.

The chain employs TRBV12-3 or TRBV12-4 and TRBJ2-5; 7 bases are shared with TRBD2. This CDR3 contains 16 residues. V shed 5 bases and J 4 bases; nucleotides not matched to a gene: 13. CDR3 bases: TGTGCCAGCAGTACGGGGAGGGTAGAGCACCCAGAGACCCAGTACTTC. Translating it yields CASSTGRVEHPETQYF.

In DNA form, the CDR3 reads TGCGCCAGCAGCTTGGTAGCCAGGAGCACAGATACGCAGTATTTT. Protein product: CASSLVARSTDTQYF. The genes are TRBV5-1 and TRBJ2-3, with D uncertain. Germline CDR1 and CDR2: SGHRS and YFSETQ. Trimming pared 0 bases from V and 0 bases from J, leaving 8 bases between. The CDR3 runs to 15 residues.

This clonotype has more than one count but fewer than ten. V and J are TRBV20-1 and TRBJ2-7; 7 nucleotides match TRBD2. The V gene end was trimmed by 1 base and the J gene end by 3 bases; junction bases not matched to a gene: 9. The CDR3 spans 15 residues. Germline loops: CDR1 DFQATT, CDR2 SNEGSKA (reference sequence). The CDR3 sequence is CSARGGGRGYYEQYV. The CDR3 DNA follows: TGCAGTGCTAGAGGGGGTGGGCGGGGGTACTACGAGCAGTACGTC.

V and J are TRBV12-5 and TRBJ2-6, with TRBD1 matching 8 bases. Germline V gene sequence: CDR1 LGHNT, CDR2 FRNRAP. V trimming: 9 bases; J trimming: 4 bases; junction bases outside the gene matches: 11. The CDR3 totals 16 residues. Here the CDR3 reads CASTQGALLGANVLTF. DNA of the CDR3: TGTGCTAGCACCCAGGGGGCGTTACTGGGGGCCAACGTCCTGACTTTC.

This chain links TRBV10-1 with TRBJ2-2; TRBD2 matches 8 bases. This CDR3 is built from 16 residues. Germline CDR1 reads WNHNN; CDR2 reads SYGVQD (reference sequence). V gave up 0 bases and J gave up 5 bases; unmatched junction bases: 5. Written as DNA, the CDR3 is TGCGCCAGCAGTGAGTCTGCGGGACTAGGTACCGGGGAGCTGTTTTTT. It encodes CASSESAGLGTGELFF.

The chain links TRBV2 to TRBJ1-5; 11 positions agree with TRBD1. J was trimmed by 6 bases and V by 6 bases; bases with no gene match: 7. The CDR3 covers 15 residues. CDR1 and CDR2 (germline): SNHLY, FYNNEI. CDR3: CASSSPGTGGQPQHF. The DNA of the CDR3 is TGTGCCAGCAGCTCCCCCGGGACAGGGGGTCAGCCCCAGCATTTT.

This clonotype was detected only a few times. This sequence joins TRBV7-9 and TRBJ2-2, with 12 positions matching TRBD2. The CDR3 is 16 residues long. The J segment lost 3 bases and the V segment lost 1 base, leaving 0 bases of the junction unmatched. The germline CDR1 and CDR2 sequences are SEHNR and FQNEAQ (reference sequence). CDR3 nucleotide sequence: TGTGCCAGCAGCTTAGGACTAGCGGGGGACACCGGGGAGCTGTTTTTT. Protein product: CASSLGLAGDTGELFF.

This clonotype was seen a few times. The chain employs TRBV3-1 and TRBJ2-1, with 7 bases fitting TRBD2. V trimming: 1 base; J trimming: 2 bases; junction bases outside the gene matches: 8. The CDR3 spans 17 residues. Germline CDR1 LGHDT, CDR2 YNNKEL (reference sequence). The CDR3, as DNA: TGTGCCAGCAGCCAAGTCGGGGGAGGGAAGACCTACAATGAGCAGTTCTTC. The encoded protein is CASSQVGGGKTYNEQFF.

This clonotype was picked up many times. The rearrangement joins TRBV12-3 or TRBV12-4 to TRBJ2-1; 8 positions agree with TRBD2. The CDR3 is 15 amino acids. The V gene end was trimmed by 3 bases and the J gene end by 5 bases; junction bases not matched to a gene: 6. CDR3 residues: CASSFLAGRDNEQFF. In nucleotides, the CDR3 is TGTGCCAGCAGTTTTTTAGCGGGGCGAGACAATGAGCAGTTCTTC.